Sequencing of this T cell receptor beta chain was carried out in a study of shared clonotypes between healthy human individuals. Looking at the study overall: Per donor, three plates held CD4 naive cells, three held CD4 memory, two held CD8 naive and one held CD8 memory.

The study, taken as a whole, reports: In general, naive subsets displayed greater estimated richness than memory subsets did.

Regarding this clone: Its cognate antigen is unknown.

Generated by immunoSEQ multiplex PCR, the TCRdb table keeps only in-frame clones and is missing some. Of approximately 1,000,000 clones in the sample, approximately 75% were seen once. The CDR3 loop spans 13 amino acids. V lost 1 base to trimming and J lost 9 bases, with 10 bases between them. The germline V gene encodes CDR1 SSHAT and CDR2 FNYEAQ (reference sequence). The chain recombines TRBV7-7 with TRBJ2-1; D gene ambiguous. Material for sequencing was memory CD4+ T cells from PBMCs. The subset denotes: CD45RA-negative fraction. The clonotype was recovered from a man between 18 and 35 years old in good health. Some clones in this sample may be carry-over from other donors' samples. The CDR3 here is CASSLVRASEQFF. The CDR3 bases are TGTGCCAGCAGCTTAGTTAGAGCCAGTGAGCAGTTCTTC. The whole variable domain, remainder taken from reference TRBV7-7 and TRBJ2-1, is GAGVSQSPRYKVTKRGQDVTLRCDPISSHATLYWYQQALGQGPEFLTYFNYEAQPDKSGLPSDRFSAERPEGSISTLTIQRTEQRDSAMYRCASSLVRASEQFFGPGTRLTVL.